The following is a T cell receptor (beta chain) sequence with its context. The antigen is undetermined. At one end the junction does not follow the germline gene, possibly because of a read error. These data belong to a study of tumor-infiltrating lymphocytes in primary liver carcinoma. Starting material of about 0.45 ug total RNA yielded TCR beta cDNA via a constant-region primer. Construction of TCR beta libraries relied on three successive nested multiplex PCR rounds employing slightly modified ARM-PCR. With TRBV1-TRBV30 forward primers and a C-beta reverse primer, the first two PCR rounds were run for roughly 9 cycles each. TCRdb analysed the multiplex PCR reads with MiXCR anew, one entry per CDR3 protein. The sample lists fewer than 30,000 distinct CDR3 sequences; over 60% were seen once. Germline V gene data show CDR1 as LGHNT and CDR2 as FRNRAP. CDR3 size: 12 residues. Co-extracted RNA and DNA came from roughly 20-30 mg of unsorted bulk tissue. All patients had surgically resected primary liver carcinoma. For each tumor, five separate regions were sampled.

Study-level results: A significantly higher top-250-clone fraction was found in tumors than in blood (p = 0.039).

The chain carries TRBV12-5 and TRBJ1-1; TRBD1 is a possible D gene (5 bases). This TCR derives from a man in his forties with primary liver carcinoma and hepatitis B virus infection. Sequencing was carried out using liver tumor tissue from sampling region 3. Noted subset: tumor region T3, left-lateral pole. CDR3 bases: TGTGCTAGTGGTTTAGGTCAGGGCCGAGCTTCCTTT. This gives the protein CASGLGQGRASF.